Shown below are 23 T cell receptor beta chains from a single sample sequenced in a study of T cells in Graves' hyperthyroidism and ophthalmopathy. Amplification of TCR beta CDR3 regions used RNA as the template. Primed by the HTBI set, a first-round RT-PCR was run on the TCR CDR3. TCRdb re-called the multiplex PCR reads with MiXCR, one entry per CDR3 protein. Of 600,000 to 850,000 distinct CDR3 sequences in the sample, approximately 18% were seen once. Sequencing input: blood. All receptors come from a woman between 45 and 60 years old with Graves' hyperthyroidism that later progressed to Graves' ophthalmopathy.

The table lists this clonotype with many counts. The rearrangement links TRBV20-1 to TRBJ2-5; no clear D. The CDR3 length is 13 residues. Trimming cost V 5 bases and J 5 bases, with 15 bases left between them. Germline-derived CDR1 and CDR2 are DFQATT and SNEGSKA (reference sequence). DNA of the CDR3: TGCAGTGCTCACATCCCGCCCGGGGAGACCCAGTACTTC. Residues: CSAHIPPGETQYF.

In this sample, this clonotype turned up a few times. This chain links TRBV14 with TRBJ2-5; D may be TRBD1 (5 bases). V shed 0 bases and J shed 7 bases, with 12 bases lying between them. In germline, CDR1 is SGHDN, CDR2 FVKESK. This CDR3 is built from 14 residues. This chain's CDR3 is CASSQDLGAGTQYF. For the CDR3, the DNA is TGTGCCAGCAGCCAAGATTTAGGGGCCGGGACCCAGTACTTC.

This rearrangement joins TRBV5-1 to TRBJ1-6; the match to TRBD1 covers 8 bases. CDR1 and CDR2 (germline): SGHRS, YFSETQ. The CDR3 contains 14 residues. Trimming removed 5 bases from V and 5 bases from J; junction bases left unmatched: 3. CDR3 DNA sequence: TGCGCCAGCAGGCCGGGACAGGATAATTCACCCCTCCACTTT. This translates into CASRPGQDNSPLHF.

About this clonotype itself: A much more abundant neighbour one base away suggests this may be a read error. This chain links TRBV9 with TRBJ2-3, with TRBD2 matching 12 bases. This CDR3 comprises 16 residues. Germline V gene sequence: CDR1 SGDLS, CDR2 YYNGEE. This CDR3 reads CAGSPRLAGDPDTQYF. The CDR3 DNA sequence: TGTGCCGGCAGCCCGAGACTAGCGGGGGACCCAGATACGCAGTATTTT.

This rearrangement joins TRBV7-9 to TRBJ1-2, with D uncertain. With 7 bases removed from V and 4 bases from J, the gap between germline ends came to 13 bases. CDR1 is SEHNR and CDR2 is FQNEAQ in the germline V gene (reference sequence). CDR3 length: 13 residues. This chain's CDR3 is CASTRNGLYGYTF. CDR3 coding DNA: TGTGCCAGCACCAGAAACGGGCTCTATGGCTACACCTTC. Complete variable domain (other parts from reference TRBV7-9 and TRBJ1-2): DTGVSQNPRHKITKRGQNVTFRCDPISEHNRLYWYRQTLGQGPEFLTYFQNEAQLEKSRLLSDRFSAERPKGSFSTLEIQRTEQGDSAMYLCASTRNGLYGYTFGSGTRLTVV.

This clonotype was counted many times. The gene calls are TRBV12-3 or TRBV12-4 and TRBJ2-1, with D possibly being TRBD2 (5 bases). This CDR3 spans 14 amino acids. The V end lost 5 bases, the J end lost 4 bases, and 12 bases lay between the germline ends. The CDR3 loop is CASSPMGVYNEQFF. CDR3 in DNA: TGTGCCAGCAGTCCTATGGGAGTATACAATGAGCAGTTCTTC.

In this sample, this clonotype turned up many times. The chain joins TRBV12-3 or TRBV12-4 to TRBJ2-3; D assignment may be TRBD1 or TRBD2 (5 bases each). V was pared by 8 bases and J by 3 bases, with 21 bases between. The CDR3 consists of 16 residues. CDR3 amino acids: CASDWGASGPTDTQYF. CDR3 coding DNA: TGTGCCAGCGATTGGGGAGCCTCGGGGCCGACAGATACGCAGTATTTT.

This clonotype was seen a few times. V gene TRBV29-1 combines with J gene TRBJ2-2; TRBD1 might be the D (6 bases). The CDR3 totals 12 residues. Trimming removed 6 bases at V and 5 bases at J, with 10 bases between. CDR1 is SQVTM and CDR2 is ANQGSEA in the germline V gene. The CDR3 sequence is CSVAGQTGELFF. The CDR3 coding sequence is TGCAGCGTCGCCGGACAGACCGGGGAGCTGTTTTTT.

This clonotype was seen many times. The chain joins TRBV5-1 to TRBJ1-5; 8 nucleotides align to TRBD1. The J segment lost 5 bases and the V segment lost 0 bases, leaving 4 bases of the junction unmatched. Per germline, CDR1 SGHRS and CDR2 YFSETQ. This CDR3 spans 15 amino acids. The CDR3 sequence is CASSLGTGSHQPQHF. The CDR3 DNA follows: TGCGCCAGCAGCTTGGGGACAGGGTCCCATCAGCCCCAGCATTTT. The full variable domain, its missing parts supplied by reference TRBV5-1 and TRBJ1-5, is KAGVTQTPRYLIKTRGQQVTLSCSPISGHRSVSWYQQTPGQGLQFLFEYFSETQRNKGNFPGRFSGRQFSNSRSEMNVSTLELGDSALYLCASSLGTGSHQPQHFGDGTRLSIL.

This clonotype showed up just a few times. The genes are TRBV2 and TRBJ2-1; D is perhaps TRBD1 or TRBD2 (5 bases each). Looked up from germline, CDR1 is SNHLY and CDR2 is FYNNEI. Trimming took off 4 bases at V and 8 bases at J, with 12 bases between the two ends. The CDR3 consists of 13 residues. CDR3 nucleotides: TGTGCCAGCAGTGTGAGAGGGGCTGATGAGCAGTTCTTC. Its protein product is CASSVRGADEQFF.

This clonotype was seen repeatedly, ten times or more. The J gene is TRBJ1-2, the V gene TRBV20-1, with D unresolved. The V gene's germline CDR1 is DFQATT and CDR2 SNEGSKA (reference sequence). CDR3 length: 13 residues. The V gene lost 6 bases and the J gene lost 1 base, with 12 bases spanning the gap. The CDR3 bases are TGCAGTGCCAATGATCGATATAACTATGGCTACACCTTC. Its protein product is CSANDRYNYGYTF.

The rearrangement uses TRBV4-1 and TRBJ1-1; tentatively, D is TRBD1 (6 bases). V was pared by 1 base and J by 4 bases, with 16 bases between. The length of the CDR3 is 16 residues. Germline-derived CDR1 and CDR2 are MGHRA and YSYEKL. The CDR3 sequence is CASSQGLARGITEAFF. The CDR3 DNA reads TGCGCCAGCAGCCAAGGGCTTGCCAGGGGTATCACTGAAGCTTTCTTT.

The chain recombines TRBV9 with TRBJ2-2; 8 bases line up with TRBD2. V trimming: 8 bases; J trimming: 7 bases; junction bases outside the gene matches: 7. From germline, CDR1 is SGDLS and CDR2 YYNGEE. CDR3 length: 13 amino acids. CDR3 region: CASVRGVGGELFF. Here the CDR3 DNA reads TGTGCCAGTGTGCGGGGGGTTGGCGGGGAGCTGTTTTTT.

This clonotype came up a few times. A much larger clone differs by one base, so this may be a read error. The V gene is TRBV3-1, the J gene TRBJ2-1; TRBD2 matches 8 bases. Germline V gene sequence: CDR1 LGHDT, CDR2 YNNKEL (reference sequence). This CDR3 is 16 amino acids long. The CDR3 sequence is CAGSPGGVVAYNEQFF. CDR3 bases: TGTGCCGGCAGCCCGGGGGGGGTTGTCGCCTACAATGAGCAGTTCTTC.

This clonotype was recorded at least ten times. This chain connects TRBV2 to TRBJ2-1, with TRBD1 identical over 7 bases. Germline assignment: CDR1 SNHLY and CDR2 FYNNEI. V dropped 7 bases and J dropped 8; count of bases not matched to a gene: 11. The CDR3 length is 14 residues. The CDR3 sequence: CASNRKTGKDEQFF. In DNA, the CDR3 is TGTGCCAGCAACCGGAAGACAGGGAAGGATGAGCAGTTCTTC.

This clonotype came up many times. The chain links TRBV12-3 or TRBV12-4 to TRBJ2-2; TRBD1 matches 7 bases. This CDR3 is 16 amino acids long. J lost 0 bases, V lost 6 bases, and 7 bases had no gene match. In nucleotides, the CDR3 is TGTGCCAGCAGCCCCGACAGGGCCACGAACACCGGGGAGCTGTTTTTT. Protein product: CASSPDRATNTGELFF.

Here the CDR3 DNA reads TGTGCCAGCAGCTTATCGGCAAATAATGAAAAACTGTTTTTT. Protein: CASSLSANNEKLFF. This sequence joins TRBV7-6 and TRBJ1-4; D is ambiguous. This CDR3 contains 14 residues. CDR1 and CDR2 (germline): SGHVS, FNYEAQ. V gave up 2 bases and J gave up 4 bases, with 8 bases separating them.

This clonotype was recorded many times. This chain uses TRBV6-1 with TRBJ1-1; 7 bases align to TRBD1. V shed 5 bases, J shed 0 bases, and the junction held 6 bases outside the gene matches. Germline loops: CDR1 MNHNS, CDR2 SASEGT. This CDR3 is built from 15 residues. CDR3 DNA sequence: TGTGCCAGCAGTTTCCGGACAGGCATGAACACTGAAGCTTTCTTT. This gives the protein CASSFRTGMNTEAFF.

In its sample, this clonotype was seen many times. The chain links TRBV7-7 to TRBJ1-1; TRBD1 matches 11 bases. This CDR3 spans 13 amino acids. Germline lookup yields CDR1 SSHAT and CDR2 FNYEAQ (reference sequence). The DNA of the CDR3 is TGTGCTACCTCTACCGGGACAGGGGGTGAAGCTTTCTTT. It translates to CATSTGTGGEAFF.

Turning to this clonotype: This may come from a read error, since a much larger clone is one base off. This chain connects TRBV11-2 to TRBJ1-1; tentatively, D is TRBD1 (5 bases). Germline lookup yields CDR1 SGHAT and CDR2 FQNNGV. The CDR3 sequence is 15 residues long. CDR3 coding DNA: TGTGCCAGCAGCTTATTACAGGCGCCGAACACTAAAGCTTTCTTT. Its translation is CASSLLQAPNTKAFF.

This clonotype showed up many times. The chain combines TRBV20-1 with TRBJ1-6, with unresolved D. V lost 6 bases and J lost 10, with 19 bases in between. The CDR3 length is 14 residues. Germline assignment: CDR1 DFQATT and CDR2 SNEGSKA (reference sequence). CDR3 sequence reads: CSASGGPLPSPLHF. CDR3 sequence (DNA): TGCAGTGCGAGCGGTGGTCCCCTCCCCTCACCCCTCCACTTT.

This clonotype was seen more than once but under ten times. CDR3 sequence (DNA): TGTGCCACGAGACCTCGACATACACAAGAGACCCAGTACTTC. Its translation is CATRPRHTQETQYF. The rearrangement links TRBV19 to TRBJ2-5; D gene unclear. Trimming stripped 10 bases from V and 2 bases from J, with 17 bases between. CDR1 is LNHDA, CDR2 SQIVND, per germline (reference sequence). This CDR3 has 14 amino acids.

The gene calls are TRBV5-1 and TRBJ2-5; unclear D gene. V was trimmed by 4 bases and J by 14 bases, leaving 21 bases between them. The CDR3 runs to 13 residues. CDR1 is SGHRS, CDR2 YFSETQ, per germline. The DNA of the CDR3 is TGCGCCAGCAGCCCCCAGTCCACGGATGGAGAATACTTC. It yields the protein CASSPQSTDGEYF.